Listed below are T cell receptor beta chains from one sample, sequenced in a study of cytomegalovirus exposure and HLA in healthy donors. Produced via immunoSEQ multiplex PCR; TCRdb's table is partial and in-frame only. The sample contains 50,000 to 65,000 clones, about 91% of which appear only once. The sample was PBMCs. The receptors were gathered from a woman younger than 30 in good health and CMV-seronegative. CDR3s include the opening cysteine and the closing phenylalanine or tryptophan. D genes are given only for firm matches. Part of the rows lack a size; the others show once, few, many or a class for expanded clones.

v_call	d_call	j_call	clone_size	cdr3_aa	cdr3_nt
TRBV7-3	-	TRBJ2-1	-	CASSLSSGRLNEQFF	TGTGCCAGCAGCTTATCCTCGGGAAGATTGAATGAGCAGTTCTTC
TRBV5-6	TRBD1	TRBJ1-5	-	CASSAGTGYQPQHF	TGTGCCAGCAGCGCCGGGACAGGGTATCAGCCCCAGCATTTT
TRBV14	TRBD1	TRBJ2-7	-	CASSQWTGRSYEQYF	TGTGCCAGCAGCCAATGGACAGGGAGGTCCTACGAGCAGTACTTC
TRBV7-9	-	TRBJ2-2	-	CASSLQGSGELFF	TGTGCCAGCAGCCTACAGGGCTCCGGGGAGCTGTTTTTT
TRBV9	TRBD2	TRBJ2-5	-	CASSPGGEIQETQYF	TGTGCCAGCAGCCCGGGGGGGGAGATACAAGAGACCCAGTACTTC
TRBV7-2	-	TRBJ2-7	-	CASSPGLRLHF	TGTGCCAGCAGCCCGGGACTTAGACTACACTTC
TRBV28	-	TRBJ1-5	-	CASSRGTQHF	TGTGCCAGCAGTAGGGGGACCCAGCATTTT
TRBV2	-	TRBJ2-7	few	CASSDAGTPSYEQYF	TGTGCCAGCAGTGATGCGGGAACCCCCTCCTACGAGCAGTACTTC
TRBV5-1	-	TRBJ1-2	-	CASSLSGISNGYTF	TGCGCCAGCAGCTTATCCGGGATCAGTAATGGCTACACCTTC
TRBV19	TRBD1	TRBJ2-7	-	CASTIRGPYEQYF	TGTGCCAGTACCATAAGGGGGCCCTACGAGCAGTACTTC
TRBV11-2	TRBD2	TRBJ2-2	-	CASSLRLAGGGDTGELFF	TGTGCCAGCAGCTTACGACTAGCGGGAGGCGGGGACACCGGGGAGCTGTTTTTT
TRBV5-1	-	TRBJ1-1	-	CASSSSTTEAFF	TGCGCCAGCAGCTCTTCTACCACTGAAGCTTTCTTT
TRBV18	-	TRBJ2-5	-	CASSPQQQGYQETQYF	TGTGCCAGCTCACCGCAGCAACAGGGTTACCAAGAGACCCAGTACTTC
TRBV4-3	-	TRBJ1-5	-	CASSQDLGSSRPQHF	TGCGCCAGCAGCCAAGATCTAGGGAGCTCCAGGCCCCAGCATTTT
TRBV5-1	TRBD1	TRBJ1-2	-	CASSSTGPGVNYGYTF	TGCGCCAGCAGCTCGACAGGGCCTGGGGTCAACTATGGCTACACCTTC
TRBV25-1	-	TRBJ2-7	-	CASSDPDRPFSYEQYF	TGTGCCAGCAGTGATCCTGACAGGCCGTTCTCCTACGAGCAGTACTTC
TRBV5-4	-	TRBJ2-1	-	CASSYAGLLSYNEQFF	TGTGCCAGCAGCTACGCGGGGCTGTTATCCTACAATGAGCAGTTCTTC
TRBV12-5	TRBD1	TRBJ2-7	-	CASGSGQGADEQYF	TGTGCTAGTGGTTCGGGACAGGGGGCTGACGAGCAGTACTTC
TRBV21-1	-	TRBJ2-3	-	CASSKKDCGTQYF	TGTGCCAGCAGCAAAAAGGATTGCGGTACGCAGTATTTT
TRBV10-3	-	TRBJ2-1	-	CAISDRDSYNEQFF	TGTGCCATCAGTGACCGGGACTCCTACAATGAGCAGTTCTTC
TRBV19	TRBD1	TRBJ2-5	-	CASWDRGKETQYF	TGTGCCAGTTGGGACAGGGGGAAAGAGACCCAGTACTTC
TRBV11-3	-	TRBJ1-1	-	CASSLMGSTEAFF	TGTGCCAGCAGCTTAATGGGGAGCACTGAAGCTTTCTTT
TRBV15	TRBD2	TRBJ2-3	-	CATSSVPVAGDRGTQYF	TGTGCCACCAGCAGCGTGCCAGTAGCGGGAGACAGAGGTACGCAGTATTTT
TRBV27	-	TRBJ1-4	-	CASSFRGNEKLFF	TGTGCCAGCAGTTTCAGGGGTAATGAAAAACTGTTTTTT
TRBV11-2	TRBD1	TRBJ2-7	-	CASSFYRGSYEQYF	TGTGCCAGCAGCTTTTACAGGGGGTCCTACGAGCAGTACTTC
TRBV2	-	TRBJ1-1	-	CASSRQVTNTEAFF	TGTGCCAGCAGTCGTCAGGTTACGAACACTGAAGCTTTCTTT
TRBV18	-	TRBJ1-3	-	CASSRLAAADSSGNTIYF	TGTGCCAGCTCTCGCCTTGCCGCGGCCGACAGCTCTGGAAACACCATATATTTT
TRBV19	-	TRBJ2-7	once	CASSGLLPGRYNSYEQYF	TGTGCCAGTAGTGGCTTATTACCGGGAAGGTATAACTCCTACGAGCAGTACTTC
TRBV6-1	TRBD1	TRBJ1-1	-	CASSEAGQITEAFF	TGTGCCAGCAGTGAAGCGGGACAGATCACTGAAGCTTTCTTT
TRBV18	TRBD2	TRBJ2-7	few	CASSRGREGLYEQYF	TGTGCCAGCTCCCGGGGGCGGGAGGGCCTCTACGAGCAGTACTTC
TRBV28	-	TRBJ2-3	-	CASSPSPGGTDTQYF	TGTGCCAGCAGTCCGTCACCTGGAGGCACAGATACGCAGTATTTT
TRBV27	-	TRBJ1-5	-	CASSWAGSGQPQHF	TGTGCCAGCAGTTGGGCAGGGTCGGGTCAGCCCCAGCATTTT
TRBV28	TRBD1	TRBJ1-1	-	CASRRYVGQTLLNTEAFF	TGTGCCAGCAGGCGTTACGTGGGACAGACTTTGTTGAACACTGAAGCTTTCTTT
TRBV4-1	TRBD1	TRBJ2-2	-	CASSPPGRDRAGDTGELFF	TGCGCCAGCAGCCCTCCGGGAAGGGACAGGGCAGGGGACACCGGGGAGCTGTTTTTT
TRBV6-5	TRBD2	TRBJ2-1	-	CASSYRASGGTNEQFF	TGTGCCAGCAGTTACCGTGCTAGCGGGGGGACCAATGAGCAGTTCTTC
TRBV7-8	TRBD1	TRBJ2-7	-	CASSSGDRGLGEQYF	TGTGCCAGCAGCTCCGGGGACAGGGGTTTGGGCGAGCAGTACTTC
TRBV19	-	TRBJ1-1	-	CASTPGLWNTEAFF	TGTGCCAGTACCCCAGGCCTTTGGAACACTGAAGCTTTCTTT
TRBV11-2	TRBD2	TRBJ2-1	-	CASRSIAGGLNEQFF	TGTGCCAGCAGATCAATAGCGGGGGGGCTCAATGAGCAGTTCTTC
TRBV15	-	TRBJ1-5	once	CATSRTGHNQPQHF	TGTGCCACCAGCAGGACAGGCCACAATCAGCCCCAGCATTTT
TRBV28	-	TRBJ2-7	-	CASSLFSRGTVAYEQYF	TGTGCCAGCAGTTTATTCTCTCGGGGGACTGTTGCCTACGAGCAGTACTTC
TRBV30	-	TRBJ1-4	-	CAWSPGFSEKLFF	TGTGCCTGGAGTCCAGGGTTCTCTGAAAAACTGTTTTTT
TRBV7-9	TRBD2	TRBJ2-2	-	CASSNSGRNTGELFF	TGTGCCAGCAGCAATAGCGGGAGAAACACCGGGGAGCTGTTTTTT
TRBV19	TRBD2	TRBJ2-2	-	CASSWTSGTGELFF	TGTGCCAGTAGTTGGACTAGCGGTACCGGGGAGCTGTTTTTT
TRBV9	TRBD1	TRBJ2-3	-	CASSPSGTGASTDTQYF	TGTGCCAGCAGCCCTTCCGGGACAGGGGCCAGCACAGATACGCAGTATTTT
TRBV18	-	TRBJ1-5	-	CASSLGQMNQPQHF	TGTGCCAGCTCCCTCGGACAGATGAATCAGCCCCAGCATTTT
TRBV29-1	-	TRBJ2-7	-	CSVEDNREQYF	TGCAGCGTAGAGGACAATAGGGAGCAGTACTTC
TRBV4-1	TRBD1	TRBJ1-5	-	CASSQDRAKPQHF	TGCGCCAGCAGCCAGGACAGGGCGAAGCCCCAGCATTTT
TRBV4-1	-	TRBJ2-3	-	CASSQQVLTTDTQYF	TGCGCCAGCAGCCAACAGGTCCTTACCACAGATACGCAGTATTTT
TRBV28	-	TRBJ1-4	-	CASSFPTGLYGEKLFF	TGTGCCAGCAGTTTCCCTACAGGGTTGTATGGAGAAAAACTGTTTTTT
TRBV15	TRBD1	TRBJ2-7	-	CATSIETGQYEQYF	TGTGCCACCAGCATAGAGACAGGGCAGTACGAGCAGTACTTC
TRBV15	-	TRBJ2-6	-	CATSGAFGANVLTF	TGTGCCACCAGCGGGGCTTTTGGGGCCAACGTCCTGACTTTC
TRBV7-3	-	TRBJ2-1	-	CASSPWTSSYNEQFF	TGTGCCAGCAGCCCCTGGACATCCTCCTACAATGAGCAGTTCTTC
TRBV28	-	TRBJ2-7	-	CASSSYSAVIYEQYF	TGTGCCAGCAGCTCATACTCAGCGGTCATCTACGAGCAGTACTTC
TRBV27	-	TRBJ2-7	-	CASSPAVRLGPKTYEQYF	TGTGCCAGCAGTCCCGCGGTTAGGTTGGGGCCGAAGACCTACGAGCAGTACTTC
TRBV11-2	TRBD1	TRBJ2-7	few	CASSVRQGGEQYF	TGTGCCAGCAGCGTTCGACAGGGGGGCGAGCAGTACTTC
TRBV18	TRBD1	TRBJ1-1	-	CASSPPGQGNTEAFF	TGTGCCAGCTCACCGCCGGGACAGGGGAACACTGAAGCTTTCTTT
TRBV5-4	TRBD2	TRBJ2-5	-	CASSLGGGQQETQYF	TGTGCCAGCAGCTTGGGCGGGGGGCAGCAAGAGACCCAGTACTTC